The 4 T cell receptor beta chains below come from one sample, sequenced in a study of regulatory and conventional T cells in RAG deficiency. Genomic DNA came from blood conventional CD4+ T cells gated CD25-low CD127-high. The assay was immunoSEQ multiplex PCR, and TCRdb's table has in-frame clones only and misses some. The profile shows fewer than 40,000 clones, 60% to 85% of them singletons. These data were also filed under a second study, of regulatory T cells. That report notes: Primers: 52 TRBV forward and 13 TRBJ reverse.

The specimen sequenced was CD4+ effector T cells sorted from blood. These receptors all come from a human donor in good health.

CDR3 loop: CASSRTSGVTDTQYF. The CDR3, as DNA: TGTGCCAGCAGCCGAACTAGCGGGGTTACAGATACGCAGTATTTT. The chain combines TRBV4-2 with TRBJ2-3, with TRBD2 identical over 10 bases. This CDR3 has 15 residues. Germline loops: CDR1 LGHNA, CDR2 YNFKEQ. After removal of 4 bases from V and 3 bases from J, the junction contained 4 bases not matched to a gene.

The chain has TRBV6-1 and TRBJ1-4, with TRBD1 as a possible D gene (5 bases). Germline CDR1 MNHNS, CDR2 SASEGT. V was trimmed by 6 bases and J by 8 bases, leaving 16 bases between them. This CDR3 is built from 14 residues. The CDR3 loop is CASRRGGLDEKLFF. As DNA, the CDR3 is TGTGCCAGCAGGAGGGGCGGCCTGGACGAAAAACTGTTTTTT.

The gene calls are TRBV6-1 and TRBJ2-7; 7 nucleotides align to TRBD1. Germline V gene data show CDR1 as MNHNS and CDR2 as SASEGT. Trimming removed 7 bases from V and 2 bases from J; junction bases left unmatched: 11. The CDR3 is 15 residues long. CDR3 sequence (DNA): TGTGCCAGCACCCCGTCCGGGACAGCCCCCTACGAGCAGTACTTC. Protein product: CASTPSGTAPYEQYF.

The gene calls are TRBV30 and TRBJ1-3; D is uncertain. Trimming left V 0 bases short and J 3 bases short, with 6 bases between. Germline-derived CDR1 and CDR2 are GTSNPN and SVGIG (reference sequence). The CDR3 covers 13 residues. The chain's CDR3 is CAWSVEDGNTIYF. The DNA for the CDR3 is TGTGCCTGGAGTGTAGAAGATGGAAACACCATATATTTT.